The clone carrying this TCR beta chain was counted only a few times. Its antigen remains unidentified. TCRdb used MiXCR to reprocess the 5' RACE reads, holding one entry per CDR3 protein. The repertoire holds hundreds of thousands of distinct CDR3 sequences, 21% seen once, with around 4.4% in the top ten. The data were obtained in a study of identical twins. Germline V gives CDR1 MNHEY, CDR2 SVGAGI. The trim removed 0 bases at V and 5 bases at J, leaving 10 bases unmatched. The CDR3 runs 17 residues. Whole-study results and caveats: Conclusions came from cross-sectional statistical analysis, not from following the same donors.

These data are also associated with another study on T cells expressing NK-cell markers. As reported in that work: Seven sequenced donors out of eight were HCMV-seropositive, one seronegative.

Sequencing was done on a sample of PBMCs. The sequence derives from a woman aged 18-29 years in good health. The genes are TRBV6-5 and TRBJ2-3, with 8 bases aligning to TRBD2. CDR3 DNA sequence: TGTGCCAGCAGTTACTCGTCGGGGGGGTTGGGCAGAGATACGCAGTATTTT. It codes for CASSYSSGGLGRDTQYF.